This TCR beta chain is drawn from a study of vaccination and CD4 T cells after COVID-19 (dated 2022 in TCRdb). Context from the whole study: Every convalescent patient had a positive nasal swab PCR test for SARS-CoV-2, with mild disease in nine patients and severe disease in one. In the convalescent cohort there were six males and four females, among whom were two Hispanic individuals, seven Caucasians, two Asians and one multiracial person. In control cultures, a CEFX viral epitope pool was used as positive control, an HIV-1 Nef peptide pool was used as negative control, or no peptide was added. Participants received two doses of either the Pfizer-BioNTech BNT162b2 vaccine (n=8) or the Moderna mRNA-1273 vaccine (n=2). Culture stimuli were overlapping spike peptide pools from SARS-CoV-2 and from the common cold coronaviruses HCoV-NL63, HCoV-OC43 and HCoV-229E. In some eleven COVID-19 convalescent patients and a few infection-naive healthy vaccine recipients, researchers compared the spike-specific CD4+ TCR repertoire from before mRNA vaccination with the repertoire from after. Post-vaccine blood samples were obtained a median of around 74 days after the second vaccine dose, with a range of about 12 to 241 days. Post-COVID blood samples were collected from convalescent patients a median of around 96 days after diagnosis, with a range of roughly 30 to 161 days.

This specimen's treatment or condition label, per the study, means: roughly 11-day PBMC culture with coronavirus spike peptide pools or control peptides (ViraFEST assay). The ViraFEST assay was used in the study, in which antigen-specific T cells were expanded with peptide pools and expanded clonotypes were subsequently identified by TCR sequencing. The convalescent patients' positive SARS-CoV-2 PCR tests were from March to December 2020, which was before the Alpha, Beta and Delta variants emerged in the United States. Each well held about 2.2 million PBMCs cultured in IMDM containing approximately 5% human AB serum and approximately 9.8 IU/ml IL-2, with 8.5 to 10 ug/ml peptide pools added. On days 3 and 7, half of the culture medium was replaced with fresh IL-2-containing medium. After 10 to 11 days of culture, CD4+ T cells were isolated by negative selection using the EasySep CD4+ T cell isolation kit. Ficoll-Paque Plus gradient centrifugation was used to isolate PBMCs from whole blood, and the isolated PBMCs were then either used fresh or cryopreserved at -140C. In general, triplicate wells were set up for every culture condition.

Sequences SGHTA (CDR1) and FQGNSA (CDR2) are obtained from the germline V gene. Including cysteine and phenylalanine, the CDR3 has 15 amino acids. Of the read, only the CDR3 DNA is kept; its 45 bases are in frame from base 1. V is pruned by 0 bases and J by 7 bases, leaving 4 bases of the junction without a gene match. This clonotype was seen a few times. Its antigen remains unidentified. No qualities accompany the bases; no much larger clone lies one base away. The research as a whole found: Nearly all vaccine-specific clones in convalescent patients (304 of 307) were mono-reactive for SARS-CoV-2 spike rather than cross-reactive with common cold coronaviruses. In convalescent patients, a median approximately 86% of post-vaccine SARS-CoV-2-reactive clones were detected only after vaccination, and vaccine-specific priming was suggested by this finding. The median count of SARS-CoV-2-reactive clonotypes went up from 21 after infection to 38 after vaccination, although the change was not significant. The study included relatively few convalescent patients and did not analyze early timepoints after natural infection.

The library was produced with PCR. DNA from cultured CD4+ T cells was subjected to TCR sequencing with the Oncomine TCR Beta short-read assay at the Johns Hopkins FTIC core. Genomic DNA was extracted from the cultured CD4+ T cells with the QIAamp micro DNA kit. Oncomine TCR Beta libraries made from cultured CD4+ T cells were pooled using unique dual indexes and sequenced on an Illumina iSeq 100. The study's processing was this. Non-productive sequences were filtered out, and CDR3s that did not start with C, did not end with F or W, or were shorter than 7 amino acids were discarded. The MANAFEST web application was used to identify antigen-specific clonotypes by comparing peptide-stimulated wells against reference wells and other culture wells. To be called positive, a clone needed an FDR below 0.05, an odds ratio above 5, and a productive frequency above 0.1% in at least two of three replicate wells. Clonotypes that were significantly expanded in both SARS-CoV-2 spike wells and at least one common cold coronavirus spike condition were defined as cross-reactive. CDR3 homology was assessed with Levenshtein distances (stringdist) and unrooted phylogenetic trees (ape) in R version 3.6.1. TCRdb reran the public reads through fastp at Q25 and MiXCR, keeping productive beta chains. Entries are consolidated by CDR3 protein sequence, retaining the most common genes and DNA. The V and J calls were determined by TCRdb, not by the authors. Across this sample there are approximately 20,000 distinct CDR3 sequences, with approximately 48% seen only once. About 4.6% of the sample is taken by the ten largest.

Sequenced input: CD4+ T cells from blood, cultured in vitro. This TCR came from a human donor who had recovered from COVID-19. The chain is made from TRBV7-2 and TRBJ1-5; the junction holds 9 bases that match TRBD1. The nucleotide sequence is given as TGTGCCAGCAGCTTAGCGTGGACAGGGGTGCAGCCCCAGCATTTT. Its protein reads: CASSLAWTGVQPQHF. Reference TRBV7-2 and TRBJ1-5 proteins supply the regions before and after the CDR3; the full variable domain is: GAGVSQSPSNKVTEKGKDVELRCDPISGHTALYWYRQSLGQGLEFLIYFQGNSAPDKSGLPSDRFSAERTGGSVSTLTIQRTQQEDSAVYLCASSLAWTGVQPQHFGDGTRLSIL.